Described below is a single T cell receptor beta chain sequence and its context. Which antigen it targets is not known. Per-nucleotide qualities are absent, and no much larger clonotype sits a single base away. Its CDR3 holds 16 amino acids, cysteine through phenylalanine. Kept here is only the CDR3 DNA, which spans 48 bases and is read in frame from base 1. V is pruned by 1 base and J by 3 bases, leaving 8 bases of the junction without a gene match. Taken from the germline V gene (reference sequence), the CDR1 and CDR2 loops are GTSNPN and SVGIG. The data stem from a study of blood T cell repertoires in COVID-19 (dated by TCRdb to 2019 to 2021). For the wider study: Samples covering the acute and convalescent phases of COVID-19 were provided by collaborators in the United States, Italy and Spain. The repertoires were released in a freely available public database intended as a resource for research on the immune response to SARS-CoV-2. The samples were drawn from the first 160 participants of the ongoing ImmuneRACE study and from under 1,500 subjects provided by 6 global collaborators. The prospective study material was composed of cDNA or gDNA derived from T cells, B-cell-depleted T cells, or PBMCs. HLA class I and class II types, where available, came from metadata supplied by the sample provider rather than from assay-based typing. Subjects who had been exposed to COVID-19, were actively infected with it, or had recovered from it provided the deeply sampled blood TCRbeta repertoires that made up the dataset. The sample metadata nearly always contained a de-identified subject ID, COVID-19 status, age in years and sex. Overall study results and their limits: Clinical and demographic metadata were provided uncurated, with the amount varying by source and participant.

Participants in the prospective study were enrolled through a virtual design, were aged about 18 to 89 years, and lived in approximately 25 United States geographic areas. In the prospective study, participants were assigned to cohorts based on the clinical history participants reported in a screening survey and a study questionnaire. Recovered participants in ImmuneRACE Cohort 3 were defined by two consecutive negative NP/OP PCR tests, clearance by a healthcare professional, or resolution of symptoms. Each participant in the prospective study had whole blood, serum and a nasopharyngeal or oropharyngeal swab collected by mobile phlebotomists. Over an approximately 2-month period, participants in the prospective study had the option of providing additional blood draws and questionnaires. Prospective study blood samples were shipped either frozen or at room temperature before DNA extraction. TCRbeta CDR3 regions were amplified from genomic DNA using the immunoSEQ Assay, a bias-controlled multiplex PCR. The paper's data handling went like this. Within the assay, amplification of reference gene primers was used to estimate how many nucleated cells each sample contained. To quantify the absolute abundance of each unique TCRbeta CDR3 rearrangement, sequence reads were collapsed and filtered. For each sample, productive Simpson clonality was calculated as the square root of Simpson's diversity index over productive rearrangements. Here the immuneACCESS table is served through TCRdb, limited to in-frame sequences with V and J called. Missing clones are a known gap in these copies; in checked studies unresolved V genes cover under half, and the rest lacks a known reason. The V and J calls and the clone size are those of that table, but D and trimming were determined from the DNA. The sample table records a few hundred thousand clones; roughly 86% of these occur just once. The ten most abundant clones make up approximately 1% of the sample.

The chain links TRBV30 with TRBJ2-3; 9 bases in between match TRBD2. Sequenced: PBMCs or T cells enriched from blood (not recorded which). The TCR was taken from a woman aged 25 to 39 who had recovered from COVID-19. The CDR3 reads CAWSGGSGGRTDTQYF. The DNA sequence follows: TGTGCCTGGAGTGGGGGAAGCGGGGGGAGGACAGATACGCAGTATTTT.